This T cell receptor (beta chain) was found in a study of T cell repertoires in cytomegalovirus infection. Overall study: Epitope selection comprised recently identified HLA-C-restricted CMV epitopes and well-studied HLA-B-restricted CMV epitopes. In public TCR beta signatures, there were indications of both CMV infection and matching HLA type. General study results and limits: Carriage of CMV together with the relevant HLA was identifiable through cumulative public TCR beta family frequency.

TCRdb re-called the reads through MiXCR, storing one row per CDR3 protein. The sample includes fewer than 950,000 distinct CDR3 sequences, around a third of them seen just once. This clonotype was seen repeatedly, ten times or more. Its target is unknown. The CDR3 spans 14 residues. The germline CDR1 and CDR2 sequences are SGHTA and FQGNSA. V was clipped by 5 bases and J by 3 bases, with 13 bases between them. The source was cultured CD8+ T cells from PBMCs, collected from culture after CMV antigen stimulation. The rearrangement uses TRBV7-2 and TRBJ1-1; D gene ambiguous. The sequence was obtained from a human donor in good health (CMV status not recorded). Some clones in this sample may be carry-over from other donors' samples. The CDR3 DNA is TGTGCCAGCAGCACCTGGCAGTATCACACTGAAGCTTTCTTT. Translated, it gives CASSTWQYHTEAFF.